The 4 T cell receptor beta chains reported below all come from one sample, sequenced in a study of cytomegalovirus exposure and HLA in healthy donors. 13 Jbeta primers and 60 Vbeta primers were used for the PCR. TCRdb's copy holds only in-frame clones and misses some; the assay was immunoSEQ multiplex PCR. In the table there are over 75,000 clones, 82% of which are singletons. Sequencing was done on a sample of PBMCs. These receptors all stem from a young man in good health and CMV-seropositive.

This clone was picked up one time. The V gene is TRBV7-6, the J gene TRBJ2-1; perhaps TRBD2 as D (6 bases). V shed 0 bases and J shed 6 bases, with 12 bases lying between them. This CDR3 spans 15 amino acids. Germline CDR1 is SGHVS and CDR2 is FNYEAQ. The CDR3 is CASSLAGGTGNEQFF. The DNA of the CDR3 is TGTGCCAGCAGCTTAGCGGGCGGGACTGGCAATGAGCAGTTCTTC.

The chain joins TRBV18 to TRBJ2-1, with TRBD1 as a possible D gene (5 bases). V was clipped by 3 bases and J by 4 bases, with 13 bases between them. The CDR3 has 15 residues. Germline assignment: CDR1 KGHSH and CDR2 LQKENI. CDR3 nucleotide sequence: TGTGCCAGCTCACCGGCAGGGAACGCATACAATGAGCAGTTCTTC. Protein: CASSPAGNAYNEQFF.

J is TRBJ1-5 and V is TRBV18, with 7 nucleotides matching TRBD1. After removal of 3 bases from V and 5 bases from J, the junction contained 4 bases not matched to a gene. This CDR3 comprises 14 residues. CDR1 KGHSH and CDR2 LQKENI come from the germline V gene. The CDR3 nucleotides are TGTGCCAGCTCACCCACGAGGGGGCATCAGCCCCAGCATTTT. It translates to CASSPTRGHQPQHF.

The chain combines TRBV27 with TRBJ1-2; 9 nucleotides align to TRBD1. The length of the CDR3 is 15 residues. Looked up from germline, CDR1 is MNHEY and CDR2 is SMNVEV (reference sequence). Losses at the gene ends were 6 bases for V and 6 bases for J; bases not matched to a gene: 11. CDR3 in amino acids: CASRQVNGQGNGYTF. Written as DNA, the CDR3 is TGTGCCAGCAGACAAGTTAACGGACAGGGGAATGGCTACACCTTC.